This T cell receptor beta chain is from a study of blood T cell repertoires in COVID-19. The germline gives CDR1 SGHRS, CDR2 YFSETQ. V lost 4 bases, J lost 5 bases, and 15 bases lay in between. The CDR3 extends over 14 amino acids. The method was immunoSEQ multiplex PCR; TCRdb's version includes in-frame clones alone and lacks a portion of them. The data show about 270,000 clones, approximately 86% seen once. This TCR was sampled from a woman between 18 and 30 years old who had recovered from COVID-19. The sequenced material came from PBMCs or T cells enriched from blood (not recorded which). The rearrangement uses TRBV5-1 and TRBJ1-2, with D perhaps TRBD1 (5 bases). Here the CDR3 reads CASSAVGPSYGYTF. CDR3 DNA: TGCGCCAGCAGCGCGGTGGGGCCGTCGTATGGCTACACCTTC.